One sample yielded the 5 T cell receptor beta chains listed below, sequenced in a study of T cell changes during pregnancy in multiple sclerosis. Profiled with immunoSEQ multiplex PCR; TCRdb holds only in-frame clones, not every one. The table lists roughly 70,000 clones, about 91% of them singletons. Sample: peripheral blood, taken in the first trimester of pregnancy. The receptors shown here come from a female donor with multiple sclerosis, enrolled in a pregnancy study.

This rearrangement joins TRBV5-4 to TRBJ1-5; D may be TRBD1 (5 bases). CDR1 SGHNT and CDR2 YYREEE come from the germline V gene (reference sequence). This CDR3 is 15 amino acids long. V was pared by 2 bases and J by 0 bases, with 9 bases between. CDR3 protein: CASSLKGDSNQPQHF. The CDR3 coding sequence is TGTGCCAGCAGCTTAAAAGGGGATAGCAATCAGCCCCAGCATTTT.

The CDR3 nucleotides are TGTGCCAGCAGCCACCTAGGACAGGGAGGAGGAGAGCAGTTCTTC. Translation gives CASSHLGQGGGEQFF. V is TRBV14 and J is TRBJ2-1, with 8 bases that match TRBD1. Germline V CDR1 and CDR2: SGHDN, FVKESK. Trimming at V came to 3 bases and at J to 10 bases, leaving 11 bases not matched to a gene. This CDR3 comprises 15 residues.

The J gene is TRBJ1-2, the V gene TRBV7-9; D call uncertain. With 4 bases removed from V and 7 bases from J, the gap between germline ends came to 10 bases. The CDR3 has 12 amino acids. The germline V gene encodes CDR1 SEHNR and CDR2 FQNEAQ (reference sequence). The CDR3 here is CASSSDLGGYTF. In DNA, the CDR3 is TGTGCCAGCAGCTCCGACTTAGGTGGCTACACCTTC.

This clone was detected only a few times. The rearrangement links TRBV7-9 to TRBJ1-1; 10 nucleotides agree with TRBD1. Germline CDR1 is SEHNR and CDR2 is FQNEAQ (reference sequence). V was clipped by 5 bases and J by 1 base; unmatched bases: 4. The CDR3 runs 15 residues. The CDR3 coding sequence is TGTGCCAGCAGCCGACAGGGGGCCTCGAACACTGAAGCTTTCTTT. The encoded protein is CASSRQGASNTEAFF.

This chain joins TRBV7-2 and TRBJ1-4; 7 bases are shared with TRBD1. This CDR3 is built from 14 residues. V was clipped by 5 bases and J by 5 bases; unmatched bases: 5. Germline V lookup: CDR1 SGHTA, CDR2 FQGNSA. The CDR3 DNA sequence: TGTGCCAGCAGCACTACGGGACAGAATGAAAAACTGTTTTTT. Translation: CASSTTGQNEKLFF.